This T cell receptor (beta chain) appears in the sequencing data of a study of blood T cell repertoires in COVID-19. Measured with immunoSEQ multiplex PCR; TCRdb has only the in-frame clones, and not every one. The sample has just under 35,000 clones, 85% to 95% seen once; the top ten hold approximately 41%. Unmatched junction bases numbered 9, after V lost 3 bases and J lost 3 bases. The CDR3 is 16 amino acids. CDR1 and CDR2 (germline): MNHEY, SMNVEV (reference sequence). The sequenced sample was peripheral blood. The origin of this receptor is a man aged 55 to 70 with active or convalescent COVID-19. The genes are TRBV27 and TRBJ1-2, with 8 bases matching TRBD1. CDR3 in amino acids: CASSLGAGGAYYGYTF. The CDR3 DNA reads as TGTGCCAGCAGTTTGGGTGCAGGGGGCGCCTACTATGGCTACACCTTC.